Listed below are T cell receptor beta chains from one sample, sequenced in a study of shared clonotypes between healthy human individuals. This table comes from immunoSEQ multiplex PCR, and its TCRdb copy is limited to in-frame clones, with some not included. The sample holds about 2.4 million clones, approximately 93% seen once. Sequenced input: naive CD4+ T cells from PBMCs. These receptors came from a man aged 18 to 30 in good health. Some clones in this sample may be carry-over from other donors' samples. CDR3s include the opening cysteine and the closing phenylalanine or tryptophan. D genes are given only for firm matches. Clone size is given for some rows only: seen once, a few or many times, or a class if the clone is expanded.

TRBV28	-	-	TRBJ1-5	TGTGCCAGCAGAGACAATCAGCCCCAGCATTTT	CASRDNQPQHF
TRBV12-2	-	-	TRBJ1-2	TGTGCAAGGGAAGTGGGTGGGATCAACTATGGCTACACCTTC	CAREVGGINYGYTF
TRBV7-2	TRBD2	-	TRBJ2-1	TGTGCCAGCAGCTTCTCGACTAGCGGACCCCTCAATGAGCAGTTCTTC	CASSFSTSGPLNEQFF
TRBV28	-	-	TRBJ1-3	TGTGCCAGCAGCCCGGACCAAGCCTTCTCTGGAAACACCATATATTTT	CASSPDQAFSGNTIYF
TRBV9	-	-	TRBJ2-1	TGTGCCAGCAGCGTAGGGCAGGGGAGTATCGATGAGCAGTTCTTC	CASSVGQGSIDEQFF
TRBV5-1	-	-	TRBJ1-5	TGCGCCAGCAGCTTGGGCGGGCAGGTTAGCAATCAGCCCCAGCATTTT	CASSLGGQVSNQPQHF
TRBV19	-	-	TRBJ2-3	TGTGCCACCCGCGGGCGGGGTAGTTTGGATACGCAGTATTTT	CATRGRGSLDTQYF
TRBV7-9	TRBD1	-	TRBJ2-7	TGTGCCAGCAGCCCCATCTGGACAGGGGCGACCTACGAGCAGTACTTC	CASSPIWTGATYEQYF
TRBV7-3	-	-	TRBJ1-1	TGTGCCAGCAGCTTAATGGGGTCGATGGACACTGAAGCTTTCTTT	CASSLMGSMDTEAFF
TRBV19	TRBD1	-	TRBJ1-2	TGTGCCAGTAGTATAGATACAGGGGGCGTCTATGGCTACACCTTC	CASSIDTGGVYGYTF
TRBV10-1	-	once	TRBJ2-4	TGCGCCAGCAGCGCCGCGCCCAAAAACATTCAGTACTTC	CASSAAPKNIQYF
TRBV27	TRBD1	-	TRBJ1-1	TGTGCCAGCAGCCGGGACAGGGGGCGAATATGGACTGAAGCTTTCTTT	CASSRDRGRIWTEAFF
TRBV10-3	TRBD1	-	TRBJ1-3	TGTGCCATCAGTCCAAGACAGGGGGCGGGAAACACCATATATTTT	CAISPRQGAGNTIYF
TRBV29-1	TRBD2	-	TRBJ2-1	TGCAGCGTTGAAGATAAAGGGCGGGAGGGCTGGCAGTTCTTC	CSVEDKGREGWQFF
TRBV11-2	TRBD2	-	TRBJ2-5	TGTGCCAGCAGCTTCCGACTAGCGGGAGGGCAAGAGACCCAGTACTTC	CASSFRLAGGQETQYF
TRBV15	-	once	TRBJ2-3	TGTGCCACCAGCAGAGCCGGGGCTGGCACAGATACGCAGTATTTT	CATSRAGAGTDTQYF
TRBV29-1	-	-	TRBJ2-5	TGCAGCGTTGAAGTGGGCAGGAGAGAGACCCAGTACTTC	CSVEVGRRETQYF
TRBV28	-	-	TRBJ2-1	TGTGCCAGCAAGGACAGCCCTTACAATGAGCAGTTCTTC	CASKDSPYNEQFF
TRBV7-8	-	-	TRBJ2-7	TGTGCCAGCAGCTTAGAGGGGGGAACCTACGAGCAGTACTTC	CASSLEGGTYEQYF
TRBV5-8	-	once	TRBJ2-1	TGTGCCAGCAGCCTGGGGGGTGGTGAGCAGTTCTTC	CASSLGGGEQFF
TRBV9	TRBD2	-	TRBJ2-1	TGTGCCAGCAGCGTCGGACTAGCGGTAGACAATGAGCAGTTCTTC	CASSVGLAVDNEQFF
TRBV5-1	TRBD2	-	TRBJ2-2	TGCGCCAGCAGCCCACTATTGGGACTAGCGGACACCGGGGAGCTGTTTTTT	CASSPLLGLADTGELFF
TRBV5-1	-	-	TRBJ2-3	TGCGCCACCTCACCGGGACACAGCGGAGCCTTATACACAGATACGCAGTATTTT	CATSPGHSGALYTDTQYF
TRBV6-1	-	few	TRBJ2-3	TGTGCCAGCAGTGAAGCGCTGGGAGGAGATACGCAGTATTTT	CASSEALGGDTQYF
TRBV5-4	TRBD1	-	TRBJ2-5	TGTGCCAGCAGCTTGGCCAGGACAGGACAAGAGACCCAGTACTTC	CASSLARTGQETQYF
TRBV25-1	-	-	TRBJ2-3	TGTGCCAGCCGAGTGGGCAGCACAGATACGCAGTATTTT	CASRVGSTDTQYF
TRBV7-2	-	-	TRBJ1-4	TGTGCCAGCAGTCACAGGCGGGACGGAAATGAAAAACTGTTTTTT	CASSHRRDGNEKLFF
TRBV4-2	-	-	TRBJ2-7	TGTGCCAGCAGCCAAGGCTCCCTGAACTACGAGCAGTACTTC	CASSQGSLNYEQYF
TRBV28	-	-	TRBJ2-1	TGTGCCAGCAGTTTGTCGGGATCTCCGGCTGCGTTCTTC	CASSLSGSPAAFF
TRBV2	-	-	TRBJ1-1	TGTGCCAGCAGTGTAGGGTATCTTACTGGGGCTTTCTTT	CASSVGYLTGAFF
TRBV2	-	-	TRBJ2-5	TGTGCCAGCAGTGAGTCGGGACCGACTCAAGAGACCCAGTACTTC	CASSESGPTQETQYF
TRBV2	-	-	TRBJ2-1	TGTGCCAGCGGGCTAGACAGGAGCTCCTACAATGAGCAGTTCTTC	CASGLDRSSYNEQFF
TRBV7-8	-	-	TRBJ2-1	TGTGCCAGCAGCTTAGGGGTCCCGCTAAGCTACAATGAGCAGTTCTTC	CASSLGVPLSYNEQFF
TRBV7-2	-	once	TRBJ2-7	TGTGCCAGCAGCTTTACGGGGGGCAAATCCTACGAGCAGTACTTC	CASSFTGGKSYEQYF
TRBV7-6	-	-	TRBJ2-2	TGTGCCAGCACCCAACGAGCTGCCGGGGAGCTGTTTTTT	CASTQRAAGELFF
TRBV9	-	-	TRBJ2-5	TGTGCCAGCAGCGTGGGAGGGACAGGCCGGGAGACCCAGTACTTC	CASSVGGTGRETQYF